A single sample gave rise to the 6 T cell receptor beta chains below, sequenced in a study of T cell responses to AZD1222 COVID-19 vaccine. Sequencing was performed with immunoSEQ multiplex PCR; in TCRdb, only in-frame clones are kept and a portion is missing. The data hold tens of thousands of clones, with 65% to 90% observed a single time. The source was peripheral blood, collected 28 days after the second AZD1222 dose. All receptors derive from an adult who received the AZD1222 COVID-19 vaccine.

The V and J genes are TRBV10-3 and TRBJ1-2, with 7 bases identical to TRBD1. V gave up 5 bases and J gave up 0 bases; unmatched junction bases: 9. Germline-derived CDR1 and CDR2 are ENHRY and SYGVKD. The CDR3 runs 16 residues. The CDR3 DNA reads as TGTGCCATCAGTCCGTTAGGGACAGCCACTAACTATGGCTACACCTTC. Amino acid sequence: CAISPLGTATNYGYTF.

J is TRBJ2-1 and V is TRBV11-2; 8 nucleotides align to TRBD1. The CDR3 is made up of 14 amino acids. V gave up 7 bases and J gave up 10 bases; unmatched junction bases: 12. Germline V CDR1 and CDR2: SGHAT, FQNNGV. The CDR3 region has the DNA TGTGCCAGCACCCCGGACAGGGAGAGGGGGGAGCAGTTCTTC. Translation: CASTPDRERGEQFF.

V gene TRBV6-5 combines with J gene TRBJ1-1, with a weak D call TRBD1 (6 bases). Germline CDR1 is MNHEY and CDR2 is SVGAGI. Trimming pared 5 bases from V and 6 bases from J, leaving 16 bases between. This CDR3 spans 14 amino acids. Written as DNA, the CDR3 is TGTGCCAGCAGTCCCAGTGTCAACAGGGCTGAAGCTTTCTTT. This sequence encodes CASSPSVNRAEAFF.

This clone was observed a single time. The J gene is TRBJ1-3, the V gene TRBV18, with D possibly matching TRBD1 (5 bases). CDR1 KGHSH and CDR2 LQKENI come from the germline V gene. V was shortened by 0 bases and J by 12 bases, with 18 bases between the two germline ends. The CDR3 covers 15 residues. CDR3 loop: CASSPPSPMGTDIYF. CDR3 bases: TGTGCCAGCTCACCACCGTCCCCTATGGGGACCGACATATATTTT.

CDR3 DNA: TGTGCCAGCAGTAGAAGCGGGCTCCAAGAGACCCAGTACTTC. Translation: CASSRSGLQETQYF. The V call is TRBV7-2, the J call TRBJ2-5; a possible D gene is TRBD2 (6 bases). The CDR3 is 14 amino acids. Trimming took 6 bases from V and 1 from J, leaving 12 bases between them. Looked up from germline, CDR1 is SGHTA and CDR2 is FQGNSA.

In DNA form, the CDR3 reads TGTGCCAGCAGCAACAGGGGACGGGAGAACATTCAGTACTTC. Amino acid sequence: CASSNRGRENIQYF. The J gene is TRBJ2-4, the V gene TRBV11-2; weak D call: TRBD1 (7 bases). V lost 5 bases and J 7 bases, leaving 15 bases between the germline ends. Per germline, CDR1 SGHAT and CDR2 FQNNGV. The CDR3 sequence is 14 residues long.